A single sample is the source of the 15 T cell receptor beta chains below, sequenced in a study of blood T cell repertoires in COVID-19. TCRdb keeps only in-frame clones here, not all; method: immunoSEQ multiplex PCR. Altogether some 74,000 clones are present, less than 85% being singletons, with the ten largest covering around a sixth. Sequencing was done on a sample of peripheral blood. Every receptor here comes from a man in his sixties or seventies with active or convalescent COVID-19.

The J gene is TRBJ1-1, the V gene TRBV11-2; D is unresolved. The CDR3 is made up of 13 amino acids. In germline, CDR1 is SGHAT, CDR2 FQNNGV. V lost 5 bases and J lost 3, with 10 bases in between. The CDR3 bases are TGTGCCAGCAGCGTCCAGGAGGACACTGAAGCTTTCTTT. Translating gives CASSVQEDTEAFF.

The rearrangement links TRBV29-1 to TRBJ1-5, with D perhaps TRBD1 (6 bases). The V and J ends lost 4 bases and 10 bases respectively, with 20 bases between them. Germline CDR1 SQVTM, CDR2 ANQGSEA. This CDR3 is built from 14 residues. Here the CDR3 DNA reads TGCAGCGTTGTTGCAGGGGCGCCTGGGGAACCCCAGCATTTT. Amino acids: CSVVAGAPGEPQHF. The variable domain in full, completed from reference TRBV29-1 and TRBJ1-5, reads SAVISQKPSRDICQRGTSLTIQCQVDSQVTMMFWYRQQPGQSLTLIATANQGSEATYESGFVIDKFPISRPNLTFSTLTVSNMSPEDSSIYLCSVVAGAPGEPQHFGDGTRLSIL.

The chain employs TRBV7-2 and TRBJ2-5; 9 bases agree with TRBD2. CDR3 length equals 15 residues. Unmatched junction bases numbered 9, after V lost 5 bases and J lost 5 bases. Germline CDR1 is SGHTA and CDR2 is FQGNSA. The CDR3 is CASSPAGGPEETQYF. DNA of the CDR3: TGTGCCAGCAGCCCGGCGGGGGGGCCGGAGGAGACCCAGTACTTC.

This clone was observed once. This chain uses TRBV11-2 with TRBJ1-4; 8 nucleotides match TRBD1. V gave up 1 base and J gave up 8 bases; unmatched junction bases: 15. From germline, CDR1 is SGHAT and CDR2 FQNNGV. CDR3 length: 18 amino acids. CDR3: CASSLVAQGVPVKEKLFF. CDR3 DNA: TGTGCCAGCAGCTTAGTCGCACAGGGGGTCCCAGTTAAGGAAAAACTGTTTTTT.

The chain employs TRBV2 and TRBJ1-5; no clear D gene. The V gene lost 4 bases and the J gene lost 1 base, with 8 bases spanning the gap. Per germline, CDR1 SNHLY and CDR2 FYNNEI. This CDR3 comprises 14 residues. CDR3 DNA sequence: TGTGCCAGCAGTGGCGGGTGGAGCAATCAGCCCCAGCATTTT. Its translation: CASSGGWSNQPQHF.

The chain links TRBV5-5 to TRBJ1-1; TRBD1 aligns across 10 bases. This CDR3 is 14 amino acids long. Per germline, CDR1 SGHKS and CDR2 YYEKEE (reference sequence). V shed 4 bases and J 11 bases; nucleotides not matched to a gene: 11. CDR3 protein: CASSPTGGEIGAFF. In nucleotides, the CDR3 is TGTGCCAGCAGCCCGACAGGGGGCGAGATCGGGGCTTTCTTT.

CDR3 residues: CATGGQTATNEKLFF. The CDR3 DNA reads TGTGCCACCGGCGGACAGACTGCAACTAATGAAAAACTGTTTTTT. The chain has TRBV10-3 and TRBJ1-4; D is perhaps TRBD1 (6 bases). V was shortened by 10 bases and J by 0 bases, with 15 bases between the two germline ends. The CDR3 consists of 15 residues. From germline, CDR1 is ENHRY and CDR2 SYGVKD.

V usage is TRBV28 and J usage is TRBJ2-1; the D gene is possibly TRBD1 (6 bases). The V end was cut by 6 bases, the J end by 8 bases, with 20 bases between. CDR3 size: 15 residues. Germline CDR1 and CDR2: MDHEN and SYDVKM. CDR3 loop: CASSPRGQKRDEQFF. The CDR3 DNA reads TGTGCCAGCAGCCCTAGGGGACAAAAGAGGGATGAGCAGTTCTTC.

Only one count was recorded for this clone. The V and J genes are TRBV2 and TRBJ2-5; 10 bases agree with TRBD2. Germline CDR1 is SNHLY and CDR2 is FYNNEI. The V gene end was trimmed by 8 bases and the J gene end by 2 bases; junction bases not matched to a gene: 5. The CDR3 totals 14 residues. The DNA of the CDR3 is TGTGCCAGCTCTGGACTAGCGGTGCAAGAGACCCAGTACTTC. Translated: CASSGLAVQETQYF. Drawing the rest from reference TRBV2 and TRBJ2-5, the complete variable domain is EPEVTQTPSHQVTQMGQEVILRCVPISNHLYFYWYRQILGQKVEFLVSFYNNEISEKSEIFDDQFSVERPDGSNFTLKIRSTKLEDSAMYFCASSGLAVQETQYFGPGTRLLVL.

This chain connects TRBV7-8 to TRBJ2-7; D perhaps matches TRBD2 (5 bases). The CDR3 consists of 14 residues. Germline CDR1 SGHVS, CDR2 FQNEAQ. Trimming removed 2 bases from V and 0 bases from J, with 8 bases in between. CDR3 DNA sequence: TGTGCCAGCAGCTTATACGGGGACTCCTACGAGCAGTACTTC. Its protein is CASSLYGDSYEQYF.

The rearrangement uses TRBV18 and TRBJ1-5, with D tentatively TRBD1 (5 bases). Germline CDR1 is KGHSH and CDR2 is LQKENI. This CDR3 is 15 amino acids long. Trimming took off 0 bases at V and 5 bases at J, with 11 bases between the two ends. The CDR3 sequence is CASSPPQGGDQPQHF. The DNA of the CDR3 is TGTGCCAGCTCACCACCGCAGGGAGGTGATCAGCCCCAGCATTTT.

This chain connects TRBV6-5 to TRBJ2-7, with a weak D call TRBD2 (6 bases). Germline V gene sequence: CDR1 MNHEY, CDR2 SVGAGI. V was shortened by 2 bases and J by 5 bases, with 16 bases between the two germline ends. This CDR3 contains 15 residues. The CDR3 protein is CASSYTSAWGDEQYF. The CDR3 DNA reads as TGTGCCAGCAGTTACACGTCAGCCTGGGGGGACGAGCAGTACTTC.

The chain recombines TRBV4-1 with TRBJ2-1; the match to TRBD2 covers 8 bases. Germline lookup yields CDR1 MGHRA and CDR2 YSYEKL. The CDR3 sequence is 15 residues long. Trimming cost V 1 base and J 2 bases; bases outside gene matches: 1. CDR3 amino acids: CASSQVAGTYNEQFF. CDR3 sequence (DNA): TGCGCCAGCAGCCAAGTAGCGGGGACCTACAATGAGCAGTTCTTC.

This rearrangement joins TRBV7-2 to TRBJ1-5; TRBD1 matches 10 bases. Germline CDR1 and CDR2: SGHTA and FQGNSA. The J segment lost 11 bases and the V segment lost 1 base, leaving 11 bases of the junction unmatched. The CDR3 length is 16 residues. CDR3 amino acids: CASSLVGTGVGGAQHF. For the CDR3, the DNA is TGTGCCAGCAGCTTAGTTGGGACAGGGGTCGGGGGGGCCCAGCATTTT.

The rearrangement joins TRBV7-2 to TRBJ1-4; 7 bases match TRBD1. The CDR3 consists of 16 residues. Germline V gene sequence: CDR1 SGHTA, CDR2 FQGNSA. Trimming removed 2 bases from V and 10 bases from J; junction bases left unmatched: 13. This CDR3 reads CASSLPSLRGRGKLFF. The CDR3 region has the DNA TGTGCCAGCAGCTTACCCTCCCTAAGGGGGCGTGGAAAACTGTTTTTT. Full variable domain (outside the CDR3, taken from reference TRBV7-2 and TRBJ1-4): GAGVSQSPSNKVTEKGKDVELRCDPISGHTALYWYRQSLGQGLEFLIYFQGNSAPDKSGLPSDRFSAERTGGSVSTLTIQRTQQEDSAVYLCASSLPSLRGRGKLFFGSGTQLSVL.